The sequence of this TCR beta chain was determined in a study of T cells in Graves' hyperthyroidism and ophthalmopathy. Germline CDR1 is MGHRA and CDR2 is YSYEKL. V gave up 1 base and J gave up 9 bases, with 7 bases separating them. The CDR3 contains 12 residues. This clonotype was counted a few times. Amplification of TCR beta CDR3 regions was performed using RNA transcripts as template. A first-round RT-PCR of the TCR CDR3 used the HTBI primer set. TCRdb fed the multiplex PCR reads into MiXCR, producing one record per CDR3 protein. Found here are approximately 330,000 distinct CDR3 sequences, approximately 15% of them singletons; the top ten hold around 32%.

The gene calls are TRBV4-1 and TRBJ1-5; D gene unclear. The sequence was obtained from a woman aged 40 to 49 with Graves' ophthalmopathy. The sample taken for sequencing was blood. The CDR3 coding sequence is TGCGCCAGCAGCCAAGTTGGCTCGCCCCAGCATTTT. This encodes CASSQVGSPQHF.